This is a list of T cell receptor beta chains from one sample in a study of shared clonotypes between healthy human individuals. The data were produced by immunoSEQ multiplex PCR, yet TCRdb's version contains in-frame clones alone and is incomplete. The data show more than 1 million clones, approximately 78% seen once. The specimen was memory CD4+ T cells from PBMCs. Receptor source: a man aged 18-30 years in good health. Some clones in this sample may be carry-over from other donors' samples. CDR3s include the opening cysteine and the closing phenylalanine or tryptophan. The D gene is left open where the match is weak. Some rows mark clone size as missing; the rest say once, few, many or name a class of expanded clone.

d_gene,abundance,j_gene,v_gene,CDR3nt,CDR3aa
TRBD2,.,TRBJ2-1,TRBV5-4,TGTGCCAGCAGGAGAGCGGGAGCCCGCTACAATGAGCAGTTCTTC,CASRRAGARYNEQFF
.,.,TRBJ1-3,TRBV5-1,TGCGCCAGCAGCTTGGCGAGCTCTGGAAACACCATATATTTT,CASSLASSGNTIYF
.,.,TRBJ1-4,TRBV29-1,TGCAGCGTTGAAATGGGCCTTAGGGGAAAACTGTTTTTT,CSVEMGLRGKLFF
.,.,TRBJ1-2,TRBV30,TGTGCCTGGAGCCGCGAAGTCGGCGCCTATGGCTACACCTTC,CAWSREVGAYGYTF
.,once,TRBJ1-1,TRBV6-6,TGTGCCAGCAGTTACGGTCAGGGAGGCACTGAAGCTTTCTTT,CASSYGQGGTEAFF
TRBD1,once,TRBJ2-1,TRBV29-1,TGCAGCGTCCCTGGGGGGACAGGGCTCTACAATGAGCAGTTCTTC,CSVPGGTGLYNEQFF
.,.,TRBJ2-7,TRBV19,TGTGCCAGTAGTCGGCTAATAGGACAGCACGAGCAGTACTTC,CASSRLIGQHEQYF
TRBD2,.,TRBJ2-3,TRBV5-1,TGCGCCAGCAGCCGAGCGGGGAACACAGATACGCAGTATTTT,CASSRAGNTDTQYF
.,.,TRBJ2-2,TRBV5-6,TGTGCCAGCAGCTTGATTGGCGGGCGGAACACCGGGGAGCTGTTTTTT,CASSLIGGRNTGELFF
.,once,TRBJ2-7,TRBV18,TGTGCCAGCTCACCAGGGCAGTGGGGCGCCGAGCAGTACTTC,CASSPGQWGAEQYF
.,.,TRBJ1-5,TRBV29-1,TGCAGCGTGACGCCGGGACCTCCAAATGGGCCCCAGCATTTT,CSVTPGPPNGPQHF
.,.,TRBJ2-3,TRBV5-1,TGCGCCAGCAGCTTGGCTCCAGCGGGCACAGATACGCAGTATTTT,CASSLAPAGTDTQYF
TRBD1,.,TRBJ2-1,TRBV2,TGTGCCAGCAGTTCAACAGGGGGCGCGGAGAATGAGCAGTTCTTC,CASSSTGGAENEQFF
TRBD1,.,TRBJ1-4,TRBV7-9,TGTGCCAGCAGCCCAACCGGGACAGGTTTAACTGAAAAACTGTTTTTT,CASSPTGTGLTEKLFF
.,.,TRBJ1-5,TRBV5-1,TGCGCCAGCAGCTCGGACGGCGATCAGCCCCAGCATTTT,CASSSDGDQPQHF
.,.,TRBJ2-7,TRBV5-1,TGCGCCAGCAAAGGAGAGGGCTACGAGCAGTACTTC,CASKGEGYEQYF
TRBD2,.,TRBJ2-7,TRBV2,TGTGCCAGCACCCTCACGGGAGCGGGAGGGCTTGAGCAGTACTTC,CASTLTGAGGLEQYF
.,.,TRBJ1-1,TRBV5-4,TGTGCCAGCAGCTTGGCAGGCGGGAAGAACACTGAAGCTTTCTTT,CASSLAGGKNTEAFF
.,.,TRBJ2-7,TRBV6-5,TGTGCCAGCAGCTCCGGTTGGGACTCCGGCTACGAGCAGTACTTC,CASSSGWDSGYEQYF
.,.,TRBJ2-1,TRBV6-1,TGTGCCAGCAAAACCGGATTGGAGGTCAATGAGCAGTTCTTC,CASKTGLEVNEQFF
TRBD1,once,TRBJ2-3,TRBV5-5,TGTGCCAGCAGCTTCCAGGGGGCAGATACGCAGTATTTT,CASSFQGADTQYF
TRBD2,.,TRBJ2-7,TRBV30,TGTGCCTGGAGTCACGGACTAGCGGACCTCGAGCAGTACTTC,CAWSHGLADLEQYF
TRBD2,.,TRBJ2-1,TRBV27,TGTGCCAGCACCCAGAGGGCTAGCGGGACTGTCTACAATGAGCAGTTCTTC,CASTQRASGTVYNEQFF
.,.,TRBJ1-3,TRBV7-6,TGTGCCAGCAGCTTGGGTCAGACCTCTGGAAACACCATATATTTT,CASSLGQTSGNTIYF
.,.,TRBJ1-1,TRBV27,TGTGCCAGCAGTTTGTGGGGGAACACTGAAGCTTTCTTT,CASSLWGNTEAFF
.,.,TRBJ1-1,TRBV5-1,TGCGCCAGCAGCTTAATCGTAAACACTGAAGCTTTCTTT,CASSLIVNTEAFF
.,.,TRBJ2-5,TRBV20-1,TGCACCTTCGCGTTGGAAGAGACCCAGTACTTC,CTFALEETQYF
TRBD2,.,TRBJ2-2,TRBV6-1,TGTGCCAGCGGGGCGGGAGGGCTCGCCGGGGAGCTGTTTTTT,CASGAGGLAGELFF
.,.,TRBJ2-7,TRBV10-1,TGCGCCAGCAGTGAGTCGATGCGGCGGGTAGATGTAGGCGAGCAGTACTTC,CASSESMRRVDVGEQYF
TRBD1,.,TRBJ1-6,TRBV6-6,TGTGCCAGCAGCATGGGACAGGGGAATTCACCCCTCCACTTT,CASSMGQGNSPLHF
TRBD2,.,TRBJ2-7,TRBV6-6,TGTGCCAGCAGTCTCACGACTAGCGGGAGCCACGAGCAGTACTTC,CASSLTTSGSHEQYF
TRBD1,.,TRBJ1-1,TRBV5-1,TGCGCCAGCAGCTTGACAGGGGCAGGGAACACTGAAGCTTTCTTT,CASSLTGAGNTEAFF
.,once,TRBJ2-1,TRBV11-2,TGTGCCAGCAGCTTAGAAGGGAATGAGCAGTTCTTC,CASSLEGNEQFF
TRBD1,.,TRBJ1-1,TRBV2,TGTGCCAGCAGTGAAGACAGGGGGCCCACTGAAGCTTTCTTT,CASSEDRGPTEAFF
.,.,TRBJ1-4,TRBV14,TGTGCCAGCAGCCAAAAATGGCAAGGGGACGAAAAACTGTTTTTT,CASSQKWQGDEKLFF
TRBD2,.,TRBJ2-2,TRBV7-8,TGTGCCAGCAATAGCGGGGCATCAACCGGGGAGCTGTTTTTT,CASNSGASTGELFF
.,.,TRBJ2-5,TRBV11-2,TGTGCCAGCAGCTCCCTCGGGAACCAAGAGACCCAGTACTTC,CASSSLGNQETQYF
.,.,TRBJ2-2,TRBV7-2,TGTGCCAGCAGCTTATTGAGGAACACCGGGGAGCTGTTTTTT,CASSLLRNTGELFF
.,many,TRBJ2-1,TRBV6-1,TGTGCCAGCAGTAGCCACTTCCGCTCCTACAATGAGCAGTTCTTC,CASSSHFRSYNEQFF
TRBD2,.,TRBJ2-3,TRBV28,TGTGCCAGCAGTCAAGGGGTAGCGGGAGAAGATACGCAGTATTTT,CASSQGVAGEDTQYF
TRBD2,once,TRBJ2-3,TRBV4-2,TGTGCCAGCAGCCAAGGGACTAGCTTGACTGATACGCAGTATTTT,CASSQGTSLTDTQYF
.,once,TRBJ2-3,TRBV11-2,TGTGCCAGCAGCTCAATCCGGGGCACTGGGGCGCAGTATTTT,CASSSIRGTGAQYF
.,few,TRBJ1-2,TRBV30,TGTGCCTGGACTCGGGCAGGAAGAGTATTGGGTGGCTACACCTTC,CAWTRAGRVLGGYTF
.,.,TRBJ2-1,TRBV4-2,TGTGCCAGCAGCCAAGATAGAGAGTTCGACAATGAGCAGTTCTTC,CASSQDREFDNEQFF
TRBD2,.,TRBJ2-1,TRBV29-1,TGCAGCGCCTCGGGGGGGCCCAGGAGCTCCTACAATGAGCAGTTCTTC,CSASGGPRSSYNEQFF
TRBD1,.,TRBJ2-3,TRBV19,TGTGCCAGTACCTCAAGCCGGGACAGGGGTAGGGATACGCAGTATTTT,CASTSSRDRGRDTQYF
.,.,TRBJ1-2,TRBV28,TGTGCCAGCAGTTTACTTCTTCAGGGAAGTGGCTACACCTTC,CASSLLLQGSGYTF